This is a list of T cell receptor beta chains from one sample in a study of cytomegalovirus exposure and HLA in healthy donors. Here immunoSEQ multiplex PCR was the method, and the copy in TCRdb shows in-frame clones only, minus some. The repertoire has approximately 54,000 clones, roughly 89% of them found once; the top ten carry around 8%. Sequences were obtained from PBMCs. Receptors were obtained from a woman aged 18-29 years in good health and CMV-seropositive. Each CDR3 is given with its conserved first and last residue. Fields, in order: D gene, clone size, J gene, V gene, CDR3 protein, CDR3 DNA. A D gene is named only where the DNA matches it firmly. The size of a clone is reported for some rows only, either as once, few or many, or as a class for expanded clones.

d_gene: TRBD1
abundance: once
j_gene: TRBJ2-7
v_gene: TRBV9
CDR3aa: CASSPTGTGSYEQYF
CDR3nt: TGTGCCAGCAGCCCAACCGGGACAGGTTCCTACGAGCAGTACTTC

d_gene: -
abundance: -
j_gene: TRBJ1-1
v_gene: TRBV28
CDR3aa: CASSNGRGGTEAFF
CDR3nt: TGTGCCAGCAGTAACGGACGGGGGGGCACTGAAGCTTTCTTT

d_gene: -
abundance: -
j_gene: TRBJ2-2
v_gene: TRBV5-1
CDR3aa: CASDRQGNTGELFF
CDR3nt: TGCGCCAGCGATCGGCAGGGCAACACCGGGGAGCTGTTTTTT

d_gene: -
abundance: -
j_gene: TRBJ1-1
v_gene: TRBV5-4
CDR3aa: CASSLAVPNTEAFF
CDR3nt: TGTGCCAGCAGCTTGGCCGTCCCGAACACTGAAGCTTTCTTT

d_gene: -
abundance: -
j_gene: TRBJ2-3
v_gene: TRBV20-1
CDR3aa: CSAYYTDTQYF
CDR3nt: TGCAGTGCCTACTACACAGATACGCAGTATTTT

d_gene: -
abundance: few
j_gene: TRBJ2-1
v_gene: TRBV28
CDR3aa: CASSFPRGSYNEQFF
CDR3nt: TGTGCCAGCAGTTTTCCCAGGGGCTCCTACAATGAGCAGTTCTTC

d_gene: TRBD1
abundance: -
j_gene: TRBJ2-3
v_gene: TRBV6-1
CDR3aa: CASNDGTGATDTQYF
CDR3nt: TGTGCCAGCAACGACGGGACAGGGGCAACAGATACGCAGTATTTT

d_gene: -
abundance: -
j_gene: TRBJ1-1
v_gene: TRBV28
CDR3aa: CASSLEVNTEAFF
CDR3nt: TGTGCCAGCAGTTTAGAGGTGAACACTGAAGCTTTCTTT

d_gene: -
abundance: -
j_gene: TRBJ2-1
v_gene: TRBV6-5
CDR3aa: CASSYSTVYNEQFF
CDR3nt: TGTGCCAGCAGTTACTCGACAGTTTACAATGAGCAGTTCTTC

d_gene: TRBD2
abundance: -
j_gene: TRBJ2-3
v_gene: TRBV4-1
CDR3aa: CASSPVGRATDTQYF
CDR3nt: TGCGCCAGCAGCCCTGTAGGGAGGGCTACAGATACGCAGTATTTT

d_gene: -
abundance: once
j_gene: TRBJ1-4
v_gene: TRBV19
CDR3aa: CASSIRPGFVGNTNEKLFF
CDR3nt: TGTGCCAGTAGTATACGTCCAGGGTTCGTTGGTAATACTAATGAAAAACTGTTTTTT

d_gene: -
abundance: -
j_gene: TRBJ1-5
v_gene: TRBV10-1
CDR3aa: CASSDPGDQPQHF
CDR3nt: TGCGCCAGCAGTGACCCCGGTGATCAGCCCCAGCATTTT

d_gene: TRBD2
abundance: -
j_gene: TRBJ2-3
v_gene: TRBV7-2
CDR3aa: CASSSGDYSDTQYF
CDR3nt: TGTGCCAGCAGCTCGGGGGACTACTCAGATACGCAGTATTTT

d_gene: TRBD2
abundance: -
j_gene: TRBJ2-3
v_gene: TRBV29-1
CDR3aa: CSVEGLAGAGTDTQYF
CDR3nt: TGCAGCGTTGAAGGTTTAGCGGGGGCCGGCACAGATACGCAGTATTTT

d_gene: -
abundance: -
j_gene: TRBJ2-2
v_gene: TRBV4-2
CDR3aa: CASSQVMGAVTGELFF
CDR3nt: TGTGCCAGCAGCCAAGTGATGGGGGCGGTCACCGGGGAGCTGTTTTTT

d_gene: -
abundance: -
j_gene: TRBJ2-5
v_gene: TRBV10-3
CDR3aa: CAISESPDGAQYF
CDR3nt: TGTGCCATCAGTGAGTCGCCGGACGGGGCCCAGTACTTC

d_gene: TRBD1
abundance: -
j_gene: TRBJ1-1
v_gene: TRBV19
CDR3aa: CASSIGTGGLTEAFF
CDR3nt: TGTGCCAGTAGTATAGGGACAGGGGGCCTCACTGAAGCTTTCTTT

d_gene: TRBD2
abundance: -
j_gene: TRBJ2-5
v_gene: TRBV6-1
CDR3aa: CASSARSSGEETQYF
CDR3nt: TGTGCCAGCAGTGCGCGGTCTAGCGGGGAGGAGACCCAGTACTTC

d_gene: -
abundance: -
j_gene: TRBJ2-7
v_gene: TRBV5-5
CDR3aa: CASSLAGTYEQYF
CDR3nt: TGTGCCAGCAGCTTGGCGGGGACCTACGAGCAGTACTTC

d_gene: TRBD1
abundance: -
j_gene: TRBJ2-2
v_gene: TRBV7-9
CDR3aa: CASSSPGTGVGELFF
CDR3nt: TGTGCCAGCAGCTCACCCGGGACAGGAGTCGGGGAGCTGTTTTTT

d_gene: -
abundance: -
j_gene: TRBJ1-2
v_gene: TRBV7-8
CDR3aa: CASSLRAGAGERSYTF
CDR3nt: TGTGCCAGCAGCTTACGAGCCGGGGCAGGGGAGAGGAGCTACACCTTC

d_gene: -
abundance: -
j_gene: TRBJ1-1
v_gene: TRBV10-3
CDR3aa: CAIRTDTTTNTEAFF
CDR3nt: TGTGCCATCAGGACTGATACCACAACGAACACTGAAGCTTTCTTT

d_gene: TRBD1
abundance: -
j_gene: TRBJ1-5
v_gene: TRBV2
CDR3aa: CASSWDRGSGQPQHF
CDR3nt: TGTGCCAGCAGTTGGGACAGGGGATCGGGACAGCCCCAGCATTTT

d_gene: TRBD1
abundance: -
j_gene: TRBJ1-2
v_gene: TRBV19
CDR3aa: CASSRDRSYGYTF
CDR3nt: TGTGCCAGTAGTCGGGACAGATCCTATGGCTACACCTTC

d_gene: TRBD2
abundance: -
j_gene: TRBJ2-3
v_gene: TRBV7-2
CDR3aa: CASSFFPGGATDTQYF
CDR3nt: TGTGCCAGCAGCTTCTTCCCCGGGGGGGCCACAGATACGCAGTATTTT

d_gene: TRBD1
abundance: -
j_gene: TRBJ1-2
v_gene: TRBV11-2
CDR3aa: CASSTTGQVYGYTF
CDR3nt: TGTGCCAGCAGCACAACGGGACAGGTCTATGGCTACACCTTC